The next 26 T cell receptor beta chains were all read from a single sample in a study of cytomegalovirus exposure and HLA in healthy donors. The PCR ran on 60 Vbeta and 13 Jbeta primers. Generated by immunoSEQ multiplex PCR, the TCRdb table keeps only in-frame clones and is missing some. This table has tens of thousands of clones, 65% to 85% appearing once. The sample was PBMCs. The receptors shown here come from a man aged 50-60 years in good health and CMV-seronegative.

CDR3 amino acids: CASSLVTGVNEKLFF. The CDR3 coding sequence is TGTGCCAGCAGCTTAGTAACAGGGGTTAATGAAAAACTGTTTTTT. This rearrangement joins TRBV7-8 to TRBJ1-4; 7 bases fit TRBD1. Germline V gene sequence: CDR1 SGHVS, CDR2 FQNEAQ. The CDR3 runs to 15 residues. Losses at the gene ends were 1 base for V and 4 bases for J; bases not matched to a gene: 3.

The chain uses TRBV6-5 and TRBJ2-7; D unresolved. V was trimmed by 0 bases and J by 4 bases, leaving 13 bases between them. Germline values: CDR1 MNHEY, CDR2 SVGAGI. The length of the CDR3 is 15 residues. This CDR3 reads CASSYSLVGMYEQYF. The CDR3 DNA is TGTGCCAGCAGTTACTCGCTAGTAGGAATGTACGAGCAGTACTTC.

The rearrangement uses TRBV5-8 and TRBJ1-6; maybe TRBD1 (6 bases). Trimming shortened V by 1 base and J by 6 bases, and 11 bases separated the two germline ends. The V gene's germline CDR1 is SGHTS and CDR2 YDEGEE. This CDR3 spans 15 amino acids. The CDR3 loop reads CASSLSSRGNSPLHF. The CDR3 region has the DNA TGTGCCAGCAGCTTGTCTTCCAGGGGTAATTCACCCCTCCACTTT.

This clone was counted a single time. Relative to the germline gene, one junction end is altered; a read error may explain this. The V and J genes are TRBV7-7 and TRBJ2-5; TRBD2 aligns across 9 bases. Germline values: CDR1 SSHAT, CDR2 FNYEAQ (reference sequence). CDR3 size: 15 residues. CDR3 bases: TGTGCTAGCAGCCCCACCTTTAGCGGGGGAGAGACCCAGTACTTC. Its protein is CASSPTFSGGETQYF.

The chain carries TRBV14 and TRBJ2-1; 9 bases fit TRBD2. The CDR3 spans 19 residues. Germline values: CDR1 SGHDN, CDR2 FVKESK. The J segment lost 10 bases and the V segment lost 4 bases, leaving 23 bases of the junction unmatched. The CDR3 protein is CASSPTPGTSLILSTEQFF. The CDR3 coding sequence is TGTGCCAGCAGCCCTACTCCCGGGACTAGCTTAATACTAAGCACGGAGCAGTTCTTC.

The chain employs TRBV9 and TRBJ2-3; no clear D gene. Germline values: CDR1 SGDLS, CDR2 YYNGEE. The CDR3 totals 16 residues. The V and J ends lost 4 bases and 2 bases respectively, with 17 bases between them. The CDR3 region has the DNA TGTGCCAGCAGCCCCACCGTGATCGGAGCCACAGATACGCAGTATTTT. It specifies CASSPTVIGATDTQYF.

V and J are TRBV6-6 and TRBJ2-7, with 11 bases that match TRBD1. V was pared by 0 bases and J by 3 bases, with 1 base of the junction left unmatched. The CDR3 covers 15 residues. Germline V lookup: CDR1 MNHNY, CDR2 SVGAGI (reference sequence). The CDR3 DNA reads as TGTGCCAGCAGTTACTCTGGGACAGGGGGCTACGAGCAGTACTTC. It specifies CASSYSGTGGYEQYF.

The CDR3 DNA is TGTGCCAGCAGCTTAGGGAACAGGGGGCTCTCCTACGAGCAGTACTTC. Translated: CASSLGNRGLSYEQYF. The rearrangement links TRBV7-8 to TRBJ2-7; the match to TRBD1 covers 9 bases. The CDR3 has 16 amino acids. Trimming cost V 1 base and J 0 bases; bases outside gene matches: 4. Germline loops: CDR1 SGHVS, CDR2 FQNEAQ. Complete variable domain (other parts from reference TRBV7-8 and TRBJ2-7): GAGVSQSPRYKVAKRGQDVALRCDPISGHVSLFWYQQALGQGPEFLTYFQNEAQLDKSGLPSDRFFAERPEGSVSTLKIQRTQQEDSAVYLCASSLGNRGLSYEQYFGPGTRLTVT.

The CDR3 DNA is TGTGCCAGCAGTGAATCACCCTCAGGGGTCCCCTACGAGCAGTACTTC. Protein: CASSESPSGVPYEQYF. This chain connects TRBV6-1 to TRBJ2-7; TRBD1 might be the D (6 bases). The CDR3 extends over 16 amino acids. Germline V gives CDR1 MNHNS, CDR2 SASEGT. V was clipped by 2 bases and J by 2 bases, with 16 bases between them.

This clone appeared once. CDR3 DNA: TGTGCCAGCAGTACGGGGGGGGCACTTCAGCCCCAGCATTTT. It translates to CASSTGGALQPQHF. This chain links TRBV25-1 with TRBJ1-5; perhaps TRBD1 as D (6 bases). CDR3 length: 14 amino acids. Trimming pared 5 bases from V and 6 bases from J, leaving 14 bases between. Germline CDR1 is MGHDK and CDR2 is SYGVNS.

This rearrangement joins TRBV5-5 to TRBJ2-7; D not certain. CDR3 length: 13 residues. V was clipped by 0 bases and J by 4 bases, with 8 bases between them. Germline CDR1 SGHKS, CDR2 YYEKEE (reference sequence). The CDR3 sequence is CASSLGAFYEQYF. The CDR3 coding sequence is TGTGCCAGCAGCTTGGGGGCTTTTTACGAGCAGTACTTC.

The chain links TRBV6-1 to TRBJ2-3; 11 nucleotides match TRBD1. The CDR3 extends over 14 amino acids. Germline CDR1 and CDR2: MNHNS and SASEGT. V was clipped by 6 bases and J by 5 bases; unmatched bases: 4. CDR3 sequence (DNA): TGTGCCAGCAGACCGGGACAGGGGGTAGATACGCAGTATTTT. It yields the protein CASRPGQGVDTQYF.

This sequence joins TRBV7-8 and TRBJ2-7, with 7 nucleotides matching TRBD1. Per the germline V gene, CDR1 is SGHVS and CDR2 is FQNEAQ. The V gene end was trimmed by 3 bases and the J gene end by 5 bases; junction bases not matched to a gene: 7. The CDR3 is 14 residues long. The CDR3 bases are TGTGCCAGCAGCTTTACCGACAGGGTACACGAGCAGTACTTC. Amino acids: CASSFTDRVHEQYF.

The chain is built from TRBV7-9 and TRBJ1-1; D perhaps matches TRBD1 (5 bases). Germline-derived CDR1 and CDR2 are SEHNR and FQNEAQ (reference sequence). V lost 9 bases and J lost 5, with 16 bases in between. CDR3 size: 13 residues. CDR3 amino acids: CASKEGWRTEAFF. CDR3 nucleotides: TGTGCCAGTAAGGAGGGGTGGAGGACTGAAGCTTTCTTT.

This clone came up once. V usage is TRBV19 and J usage is TRBJ2-7, with 11 positions matching TRBD1. Unmatched junction bases numbered 24, after V lost 8 bases and J lost 6 bases. The CDR3 contains 19 residues. The germline gives CDR1 LNHDA, CDR2 SQIVND (reference sequence). In DNA form, the CDR3 reads TGTGCCAGTTCTCCATCAGCCGGACAGGGGGCATTGTTCACTGTCGAGCAGTACTTC. Its protein product is CASSPSAGQGALFTVEQYF.

The rearrangement joins TRBV5-6 to TRBJ2-7; no reliable D call. V was shortened by 0 bases and J by 3 bases, with 10 bases between the two germline ends. The CDR3 runs 14 residues. Germline CDR1 is SGHDT and CDR2 is YYEEEE. The CDR3 loop is CASSLVGSDYEQYF. The CDR3 DNA follows: TGTGCCAGCAGCTTGGTCGGGTCGGACTACGAGCAGTACTTC. The full variable domain, rest sourced from reference TRBV5-6 and TRBJ2-7, is DAGVTQSPTHLIKTRGQQVTLRCSPKSGHDTVSWYQQALGQGPQFIFQYYEEEERQRGNFPDRFSGHQFPNYSSELNVNALLLGDSALYLCASSLVGSDYEQYFGPGTRLTVT.

The rearrangement links TRBV5-1 to TRBJ1-5, with TRBD1 matching over 8 bases. Germline CDR1 is SGHRS and CDR2 is YFSETQ. Trimming took 3 bases from V and 3 from J; bases not matched to a gene: 8. CDR3 length: 16 residues. CDR3 sequence (DNA): TGCGCCAGCAGCTCCGGGACAGGCACCAACAATCAGCCCCAGCATTTT. It is translated as CASSSGTGTNNQPQHF.

In DNA form, the CDR3 reads TGTGCCAGCAGTTTGGGGACAGAAGTGGGGCCCCAGCATTTT. This codes for CASSLGTEVGPQHF. V gene TRBV6-5 combines with J gene TRBJ1-5, with 7 bases aligning to TRBD1. V was pared by 4 bases and J by 9 bases, with 9 bases of the junction left unmatched. Germline V gives CDR1 MNHEY, CDR2 SVGAGI. The CDR3 covers 14 residues.

This clone has only a few counts. The V and J genes are TRBV30 and TRBJ1-2, with D tentatively TRBD1 (6 bases). V lost 1 base, J lost 1 base, and 10 bases lay in between. Germline V gene data show CDR1 as GTSNPN and CDR2 as SVGIG (reference sequence). This CDR3 spans 14 amino acids. This CDR3 is CAWSGLDSNYGYTF. The CDR3 DNA is TGTGCCTGGAGTGGGTTGGACAGTAACTATGGCTACACCTTC. The entire variable domain, with the rest obtained from reference TRBV30 and TRBJ1-2, is as follows: SQTIHQWPATLVQPVGSPLSLECTVEGTSNPNLYWYRQAAGRGLQLLFYSVGIGQISSEVPQNLSASRPQDRQFILSSKKLLLSDSGFYLCAWSGLDSNYGYTFGSGTRLTVV.

CDR3 amino acids: CASSFGTARSQPQHF. CDR3 nucleotide sequence: TGTGCCAGCAGCTTCGGGACAGCGAGAAGTCAGCCCCAGCATTTT. This chain joins TRBV28 and TRBJ1-5; 7 bases agree with TRBD1. J lost 6 bases, V lost 6 bases, and 11 bases had no gene match. CDR3 length equals 15 residues. Germline assignment: CDR1 MDHEN and CDR2 SYDVKM.

J is TRBJ2-5 and V is TRBV5-5, with 7 bases fitting TRBD1. V trimming: 1 base; J trimming: 4 bases; junction bases outside the gene matches: 10. The CDR3 has 16 amino acids. Germline V lookup: CDR1 SGHKS, CDR2 YYEKEE (reference sequence). CDR3 DNA sequence: TGTGCCAGCAGCTTGTCTCAGGGGGAGTTTCCAGAGACCCAGTACTTC. Translated, it gives CASSLSQGEFPETQYF.

In its sample, this clone was seen once. The rearrangement links TRBV2 to TRBJ1-4, with D hard to call. The length of the CDR3 is 14 residues. Germline V gene sequence: CDR1 SNHLY, CDR2 FYNNEI. The V and J ends lost 5 bases and 5 bases respectively, with 12 bases between them. DNA of the CDR3: TGTGCCAGCAGTTCCCGGGGTATCAATGAAAAACTGTTTTTT. Protein sequence: CASSSRGINEKLFF.

The V call is TRBV10-1, the J call TRBJ2-7; 10 bases match TRBD2. Looked up from germline, CDR1 is WNHNN and CDR2 is SYGVQD (reference sequence). J gave up 2 bases and V 7 bases, and 20 bases lay outside the gene matches. This CDR3 is built from 19 residues. The CDR3 bases are TGCGCCAGCAACCGACCCGGGACTAGCGTCCCGTGTGGGACCTACGAGCAGTACTTC. This codes for CASNRPGTSVPCGTYEQYF.

V is TRBV5-6 and J is TRBJ2-3, with a possible D match to TRBD2 (6 bases). Germline V gene data show CDR1 as SGHDT and CDR2 as YYEEEE. This CDR3 is built from 16 residues. The V and J ends lost 4 bases and 0 bases respectively, with 15 bases between them. The CDR3 loop reads CASSPILAGSTDTQYF. The CDR3 bases are TGTGCCAGCAGCCCTATCCTGGCGGGGAGCACAGATACGCAGTATTTT.

This clone was recorded once. Relative to the germline gene, one junction end is altered; a read error may explain this. The chain links TRBV7-9 to TRBJ2-5; TRBD2 matches at 11 bases. Germline values: CDR1 SEHNR, CDR2 FQNEAQ (reference sequence). There are 16 residues in the CDR3. The CDR3 is CSSSFFLAGGRETQYF. The CDR3, as DNA: TGTTCCAGCAGCTTTTTTCTAGCGGGGGGTCGGGAGACCCAGTACTTC.

The chain has TRBV5-1 and TRBJ1-6, with 8 nucleotides matching TRBD1. This CDR3 comprises 15 residues. V shed 0 bases, J shed 7 bases, and the junction held 3 bases outside the gene matches. Per the germline V gene, CDR1 is SGHRS and CDR2 is YFSETQ. The CDR3, as DNA: TGCGCCAGCAGCTTGGCAGGGGGCCCCAATTCACCCCTCCACTTT. Translated: CASSLAGGPNSPLHF.